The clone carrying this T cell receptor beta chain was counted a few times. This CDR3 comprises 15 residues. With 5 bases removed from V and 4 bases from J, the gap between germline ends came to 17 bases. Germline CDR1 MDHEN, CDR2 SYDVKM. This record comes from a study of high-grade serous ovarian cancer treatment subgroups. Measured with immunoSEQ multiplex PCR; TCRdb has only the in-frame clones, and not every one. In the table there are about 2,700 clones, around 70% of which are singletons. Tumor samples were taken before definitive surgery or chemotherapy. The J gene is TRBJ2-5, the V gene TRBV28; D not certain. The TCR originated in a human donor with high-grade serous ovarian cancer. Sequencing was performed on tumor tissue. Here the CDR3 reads CASSPPGRPPETQYF. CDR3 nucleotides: TGTGCCAGCAGTCCCCCCGGACGGCCCCCAGAGACCCAGTACTTC.